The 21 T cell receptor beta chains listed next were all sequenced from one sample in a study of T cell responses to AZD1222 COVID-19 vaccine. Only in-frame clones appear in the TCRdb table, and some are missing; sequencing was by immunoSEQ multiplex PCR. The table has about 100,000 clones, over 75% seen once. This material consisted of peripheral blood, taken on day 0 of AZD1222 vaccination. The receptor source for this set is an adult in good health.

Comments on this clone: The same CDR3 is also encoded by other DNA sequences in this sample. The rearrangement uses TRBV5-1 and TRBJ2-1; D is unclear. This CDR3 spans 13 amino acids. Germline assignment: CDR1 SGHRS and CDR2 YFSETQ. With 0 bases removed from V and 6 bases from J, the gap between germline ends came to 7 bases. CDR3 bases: TGCGCCAGCAGCTTGGGCCTAGGCAATGAGCAGTTCTTC. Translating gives CASSLGLGNEQFF.

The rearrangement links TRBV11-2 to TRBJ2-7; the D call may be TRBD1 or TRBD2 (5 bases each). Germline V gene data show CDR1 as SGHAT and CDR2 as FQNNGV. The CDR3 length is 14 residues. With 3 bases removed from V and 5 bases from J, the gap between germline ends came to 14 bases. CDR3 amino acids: CASSLGTQVHEQYF. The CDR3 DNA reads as TGTGCCAGCAGCTTGGGGACCCAGGTCCACGAGCAGTACTTC.

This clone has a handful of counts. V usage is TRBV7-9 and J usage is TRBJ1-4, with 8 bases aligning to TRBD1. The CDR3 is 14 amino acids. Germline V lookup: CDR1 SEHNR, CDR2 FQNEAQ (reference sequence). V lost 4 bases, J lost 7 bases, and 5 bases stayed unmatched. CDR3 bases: TGTGCCAGCAGCTCCGGACAGGGCGGTGAAAAACTGTTTTTT. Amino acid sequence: CASSSGQGGEKLFF.

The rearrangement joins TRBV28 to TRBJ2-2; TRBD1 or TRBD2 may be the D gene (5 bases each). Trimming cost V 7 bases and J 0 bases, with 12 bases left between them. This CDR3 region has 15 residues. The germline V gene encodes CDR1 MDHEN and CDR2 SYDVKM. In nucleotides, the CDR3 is TGTGCCAGCAAAAGAGGGGAGACGAACACCGGGGAGCTGTTTTTT. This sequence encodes CASKRGETNTGELFF. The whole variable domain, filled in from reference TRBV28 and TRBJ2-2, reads DVKVTQSSRYLVKRTGEKVFLECVQDMDHENMFWYRQDPGLGLRLIYFSYDVKMKEKGDIPEGYSVSREKKERFSLILESASTNQTSMYLCASKRGETNTGELFFGEGSRLTVL.

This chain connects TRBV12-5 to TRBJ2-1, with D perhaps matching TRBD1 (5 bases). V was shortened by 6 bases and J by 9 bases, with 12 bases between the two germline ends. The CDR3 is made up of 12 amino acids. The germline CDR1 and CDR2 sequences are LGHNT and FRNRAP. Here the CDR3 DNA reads TGTGCTAGTGGCCCTCAGCAGGGTGAGCAGTTCTTC. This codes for CASGPQQGEQFF.

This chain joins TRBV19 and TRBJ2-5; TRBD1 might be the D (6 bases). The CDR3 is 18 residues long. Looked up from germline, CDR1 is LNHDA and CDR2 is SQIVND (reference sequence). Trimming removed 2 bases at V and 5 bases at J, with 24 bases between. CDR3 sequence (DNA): TGTGCCAGTAGTATACAACCGTACAGGGTTGGGAGTTTTGAGACCCAGTACTTC. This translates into CASSIQPYRVGSFETQYF.

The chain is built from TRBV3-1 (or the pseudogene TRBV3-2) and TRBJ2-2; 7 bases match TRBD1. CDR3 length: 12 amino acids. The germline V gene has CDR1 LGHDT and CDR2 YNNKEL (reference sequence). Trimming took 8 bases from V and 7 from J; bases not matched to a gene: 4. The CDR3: CASDRANGELFF. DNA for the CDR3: TGTGCCAGCGACAGGGCCAACGGGGAGCTGTTTTTT.

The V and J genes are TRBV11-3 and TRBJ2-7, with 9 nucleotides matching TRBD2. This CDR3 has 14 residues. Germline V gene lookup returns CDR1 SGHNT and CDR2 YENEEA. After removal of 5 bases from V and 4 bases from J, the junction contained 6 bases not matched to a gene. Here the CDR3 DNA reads TGTGCCAGCAGCCCAGCGGGAGGCGGGTACGAGCAGTACTTC. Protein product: CASSPAGGGYEQYF.

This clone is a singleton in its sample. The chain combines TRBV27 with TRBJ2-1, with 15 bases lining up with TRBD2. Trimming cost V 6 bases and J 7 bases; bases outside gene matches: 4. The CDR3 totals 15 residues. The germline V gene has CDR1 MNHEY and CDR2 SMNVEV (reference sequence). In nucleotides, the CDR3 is TGTGCCAGCAGGGACGGACTAGCGGGAGGGAATGAGCAGTTCTTC. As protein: CASRDGLAGGNEQFF.

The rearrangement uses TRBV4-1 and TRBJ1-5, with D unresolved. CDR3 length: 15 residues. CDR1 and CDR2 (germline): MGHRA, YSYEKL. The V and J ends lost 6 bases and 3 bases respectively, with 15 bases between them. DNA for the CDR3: TGCGCCAGCAGTCCAACAGAAAAACCCAATCAGCCCCAGCATTTT. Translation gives CASSPTEKPNQPQHF.

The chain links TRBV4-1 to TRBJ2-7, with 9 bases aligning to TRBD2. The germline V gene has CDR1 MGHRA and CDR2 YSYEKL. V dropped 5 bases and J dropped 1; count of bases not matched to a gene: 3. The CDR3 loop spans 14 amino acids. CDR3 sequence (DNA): TGCGCCAGCAGCAGAGGACTAGCGTCCTACGAGCAGTACTTC. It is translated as CASSRGLASYEQYF.

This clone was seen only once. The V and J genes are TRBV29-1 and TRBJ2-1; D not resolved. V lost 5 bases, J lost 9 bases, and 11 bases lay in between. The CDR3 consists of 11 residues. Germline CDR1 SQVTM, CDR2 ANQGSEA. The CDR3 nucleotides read TGCAGCGTTACCCTCAGGAGTGAGCAGTTCTTC. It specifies CSVTLRSEQFF.

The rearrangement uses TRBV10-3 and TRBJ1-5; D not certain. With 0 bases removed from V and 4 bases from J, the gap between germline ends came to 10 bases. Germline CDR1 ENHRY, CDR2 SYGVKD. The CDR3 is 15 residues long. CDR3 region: CAISESTLVNQPQHF. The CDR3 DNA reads TGTGCCATCAGTGAGTCGACATTGGTTAATCAGCCCCAGCATTTT.

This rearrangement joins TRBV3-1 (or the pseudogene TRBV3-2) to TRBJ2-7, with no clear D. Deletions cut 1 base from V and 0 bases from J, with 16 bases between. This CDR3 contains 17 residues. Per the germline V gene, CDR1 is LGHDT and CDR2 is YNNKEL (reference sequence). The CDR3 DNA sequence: TGTGCCAGCAGCCAAGTCTACGGACGGGTCAGCTCCTACGAGCAGTACTTC. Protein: CASSQVYGRVSSYEQYF.

The CDR3 coding sequence is TGTGCCAGCACTCTAAGGGGGGGCCACACTGAAGCTTTCTTT. Protein product: CASTLRGGHTEAFF. The J gene is TRBJ1-1, the V gene TRBV27, with TRBD1 as a possible D gene (6 bases). This CDR3 region has 14 residues. CDR1 is MNHEY and CDR2 is SMNVEV in the germline V gene (reference sequence). With 7 bases removed from V and 3 bases from J, the gap between germline ends came to 15 bases.

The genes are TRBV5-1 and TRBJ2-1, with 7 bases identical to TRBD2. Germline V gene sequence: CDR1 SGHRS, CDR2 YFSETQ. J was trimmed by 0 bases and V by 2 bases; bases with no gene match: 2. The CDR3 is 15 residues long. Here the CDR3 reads CASSFGGSSYNEQFF. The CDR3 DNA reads TGCGCCAGCAGCTTCGGGGGGAGCTCCTACAATGAGCAGTTCTTC.

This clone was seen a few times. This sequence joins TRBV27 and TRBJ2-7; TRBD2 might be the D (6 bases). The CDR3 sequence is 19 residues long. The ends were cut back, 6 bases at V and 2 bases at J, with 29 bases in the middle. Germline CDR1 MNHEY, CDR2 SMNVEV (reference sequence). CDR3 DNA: TGTGCCAGCAGGACCCCAACTGATTGGTTTGCCGGGAGAACCTACGAGCAGTACTTC. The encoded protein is CASRTPTDWFAGRTYEQYF.

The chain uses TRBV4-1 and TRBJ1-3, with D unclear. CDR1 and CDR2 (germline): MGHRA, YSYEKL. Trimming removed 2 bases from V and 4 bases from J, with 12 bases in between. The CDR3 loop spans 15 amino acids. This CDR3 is CASSQTFGTGNTIYF. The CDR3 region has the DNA TGCGCCAGCAGCCAAACGTTCGGCACGGGAAACACCATATATTTT.

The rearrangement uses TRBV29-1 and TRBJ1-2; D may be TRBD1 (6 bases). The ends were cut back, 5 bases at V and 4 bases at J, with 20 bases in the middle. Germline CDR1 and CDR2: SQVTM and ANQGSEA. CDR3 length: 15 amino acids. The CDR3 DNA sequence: TGCAGCGTTTTTTATCCGGGACAAGGTGGCTATGGCTACACCTTC. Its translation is CSVFYPGQGGYGYTF.

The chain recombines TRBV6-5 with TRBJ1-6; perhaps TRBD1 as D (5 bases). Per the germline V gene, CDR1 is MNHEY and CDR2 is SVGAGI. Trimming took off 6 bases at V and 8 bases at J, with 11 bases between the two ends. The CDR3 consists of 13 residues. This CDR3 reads CASREAGDSPLHF. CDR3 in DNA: TGTGCCAGCAGAGAGGCGGGGGATTCACCCCTCCACTTT.

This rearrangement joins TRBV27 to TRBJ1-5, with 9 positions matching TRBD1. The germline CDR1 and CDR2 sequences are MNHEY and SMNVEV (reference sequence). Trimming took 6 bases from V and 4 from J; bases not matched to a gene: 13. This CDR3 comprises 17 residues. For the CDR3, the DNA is TGTGCCAGCAGATTTCCCCGGGACAGGGTAGAAAATCAGCCCCAGCATTTT. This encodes CASRFPRDRVENQPQHF.